This T cell receptor (beta chain) was retrieved from a study of neurological immune-mediated disorders. Findings and caveats of the study: No link was found between any clinical or MRI feature and the multiple sclerosis repertoire cluster.

Source material was 2 million unsorted PBMCs, stored at -80 °C in RNAlater. Ten or more counts support this clonotype. Its antigen is not identified. The ends lost 8 bases at V and 8 bases at J; junction bases unmatched: 7. This CDR3 spans 13 amino acids. Germline-derived CDR1 and CDR2 are MNHEY and SMNVEV (reference sequence). Synthesis of cDNA was carried out by template-switch 5'RACE. The reaction used 10-nucleotide random UMIs. Each CDR3 protein gets one entry after TCRdb re-called the 5' RACE reads with MiXCR. Of tens of thousands of distinct CDR3 sequences in the sample, about 5.2% were seen once.

J is TRBJ2-3 and V is TRBV27, with 10 bases that match TRBD1. This sequence was found in a woman younger than 45 with multiple sclerosis. Sample: PBMCs. In DNA, the CDR3 is TGTGCCAGCGGAAGACAGGGGGCGCCTACGCAGTATTTT. Translating gives CASGRQGAPTQYF.